The 5 T cell receptor beta chains below come from one sample, sequenced in a study of Ad26.COV2.S vaccination and SARS-CoV-2 variants. Clones were sequenced by immunoSEQ multiplex PCR, and TCRdb holds only the in-frame ones, with some missing. The sample shows fewer than 400,000 clones, about 82% of them seen only once. Sample treatment: some 20 received Ad26.COV2.S at low or high dose, single or two shots; roughly 5 received placebo; per-sample allocation not given. The samples were gathered on day 63 after the first injection of vaccine or placebo. This sample comprised peripheral blood, obtained in a trial of Ad26.COV2.S vaccine versus placebo. The receptors here all came from a person aged 18 to 65 who received the Ad26.COV2.S COVID-19 vaccine or a placebo.

In its sample, this clone was seen a few times. The V and J genes are TRBV10-3 and TRBJ1-5, with TRBD1 matching over 7 bases. Germline CDR1 reads ENHRY; CDR2 reads SYGVKD. The CDR3 extends over 15 amino acids. The ends lost 6 bases at V and 0 bases at J; junction bases unmatched: 5. CDR3 nucleotide sequence: TGTGCCATCAGCGGGACAGTGAATAGCAATCAGCCCCAGCATTTT. As protein: CAISGTVNSNQPQHF.

The chain is built from TRBV7-9 and TRBJ1-1, with TRBD1 matching over 9 bases. The CDR3 spans 14 residues. Germline V CDR1 and CDR2: SEHNR, FQNEAQ (reference sequence). V was clipped by 5 bases and J by 2 bases; unmatched bases: 3. The CDR3 region has the DNA TGTGCCAGCAGCCGGGACAGGGTAAACACTGAAGCTTTCTTT. It codes for CASSRDRVNTEAFF.

The chain employs TRBV10-3 and TRBJ1-1, with D possibly TRBD1 on 6 matching bases. Trimming removed 6 bases at V and 6 bases at J, with 20 bases between. This CDR3 has 15 amino acids. Germline-derived CDR1 and CDR2 are ENHRY and SYGVKD. In nucleotides, the CDR3 is TGTGCCATCAGCCCTCAGGTGGGGGCAATGGCTGAAGCTTTCTTT. Protein sequence: CAISPQVGAMAEAFF.

The chain combines TRBV5-4 with TRBJ2-5; perhaps D is TRBD1 or TRBD2 (5 bases each). The CDR3 sequence is 14 residues long. From germline, CDR1 is SGHNT and CDR2 YYREEE (reference sequence). The V end lost 6 bases, the J end lost 5 bases, and 17 bases lay between the germline ends. The CDR3 nucleotides are TGTGCCAGCACCTGGGCCGGTGGGGGTGAGACCCAGTACTTC. This translates into CASTWAGGGETQYF.

V usage is TRBV5-6 and J usage is TRBJ1-5; D gene ambiguous. Germline V gene lookup returns CDR1 SGHDT and CDR2 YYEEEE. The CDR3 length is 13 residues. The V and J ends lost 2 bases and 7 bases respectively, with 10 bases between them. CDR3 sequence (DNA): TGTGCCAGCAGCTTAGGTTTGGGGCAGCCCCAGCATTTT. Translating it yields CASSLGLGQPQHF.